A single sample is the source of the 10 T cell receptor beta chains below, sequenced in a study of cytomegalovirus exposure and HLA in healthy donors. PCR amplification relied on 60 Vbeta primers (plus 13 Jbeta primers). The method was immunoSEQ multiplex PCR; TCRdb's version includes in-frame clones alone and lacks a portion of them. Of over 100,000 clones in the sample, over 60% were seen once. The sample comprised PBMCs. The receptor set was obtained from a male donor in good health and CMV-seropositive.

The chain combines TRBV6-5 with TRBJ1-5; TRBD1 agrees at 7 bases. Germline V CDR1 and CDR2: MNHEY, SVGAGI. This CDR3 has 14 amino acids. Losses at the gene ends were 4 bases for V and 3 bases for J; bases not matched to a gene: 3. The CDR3 protein is CASSSTGNNQPQHF. Here the CDR3 DNA reads TGTGCCAGCAGTTCGACAGGGAACAATCAGCCCCAGCATTTT.

This chain joins TRBV19 and TRBJ2-1; the match to TRBD2 covers 8 bases. Germline V gene data show CDR1 as LNHDA and CDR2 as SQIVND (reference sequence). There are 14 residues in the CDR3. V was pared by 10 bases and J by 9 bases, with 14 bases of the junction left unmatched. Here the CDR3 reads CATSGGASGGEQFF. The CDR3 DNA is TGTGCCACCTCCGGGGGGGCCTCCGGCGGTGAGCAGTTCTTC.

The chain has TRBV25-1 and TRBJ2-5; 7 nucleotides agree with TRBD2. The V segment lost 3 bases and the J segment 4 bases; nucleotides outside the gene matches: 5. The germline gives CDR1 MGHDK, CDR2 SYGVNS. This CDR3 comprises 14 residues. CDR3 nucleotides: TGTGCCAGCAGTGAGGGAGGGAGGATAGAGACCCAGTACTTC. This translates into CASSEGGRIETQYF.

The chain carries TRBV19 and TRBJ2-1; 12 nucleotides align to TRBD2. V shed 7 bases and J 0 bases; nucleotides not matched to a gene: 4. The CDR3 is made up of 16 amino acids. Germline lookup yields CDR1 LNHDA and CDR2 SQIVND (reference sequence). The CDR3 is CASIRTSGASYNEQFF. CDR3 coding DNA: TGTGCCAGTATCAGGACTAGCGGGGCCTCCTACAATGAGCAGTTCTTC.

The chain links TRBV29-1 to TRBJ2-3; 10 bases align to TRBD2. The CDR3 is 14 amino acids. With V trimmed by 7 bases and J by 4 bases, 8 bases remained unmatched. CDR1 is SQVTM, CDR2 ANQGSEA, per germline. The CDR3 sequence: CSAQMSGRADTQYF. CDR3 sequence (DNA): TGCAGCGCCCAGATGAGCGGGAGGGCAGATACGCAGTATTTT.

This clone occurred once. The genes are TRBV21-1 and TRBJ2-7; the listed D gene, TRBD2, was not tested against the DNA. TRBV21-1 is classified as a pseudogene. The CDR3 length is 16 residues. Written as DNA, the CDR3 is TGTGCCAGCAGCAATTTGCCGGGACTAGACGGCTACGAGCAGTACTTC. This gives the protein CASSNLPGLDGYEQYF.

The V and J genes are TRBV19 and TRBJ1-1, with TRBD1 as a possible D gene (5 bases). V lost 3 bases and J 2 bases, leaving 7 bases between the germline ends. Looked up from germline, CDR1 is LNHDA and CDR2 is SQIVND (reference sequence). The CDR3 totals 13 residues. This CDR3 reads CASSMTANTEAFF. CDR3 coding DNA: TGTGCCAGTAGTATGACAGCAAACACTGAAGCTTTCTTT.

Regarding this clone: At one end, the junction sequence differs from germline, possibly due to a read error. The chain recombines TRBV4-2 with TRBJ2-7, with TRBD2 as a possible D gene (5 bases). Germline values: CDR1 LGHNA, CDR2 YNFKEQ. The CDR3 is made up of 15 amino acids. CDR3: CTSSQAFGRDYKQYF. The CDR3, as DNA: TGTACCAGCAGCCAAGCCTTCGGACGAGACTACAAGCAGTACTTC.

The CDR3 loop reads CASSQRTDDTGELFF. The CDR3 region has the DNA TGTGCCAGCAGCCAACGGACTGACGACACCGGGGAGCTGTTTTTT. V gene TRBV4-2 combines with J gene TRBJ2-2; TRBD2 might be the D (5 bases). Germline CDR1 reads LGHNA; CDR2 reads YNFKEQ. This CDR3 is built from 15 residues. V lost 2 bases and J lost 3, with 10 bases in between.

The V and J genes are TRBV5-1 and TRBJ2-4, with 7 bases aligning to TRBD1. The CDR3 spans 15 residues. The trim removed 4 bases at V and 6 bases at J, leaving 10 bases unmatched. The V gene's germline CDR1 is SGHRS and CDR2 YFSETQ. Here the CDR3 DNA reads TGCGCCAGCAGCCCCGGAGCAGGGGACAGAAACATTCAGTACTTC. Translation: CASSPGAGDRNIQYF.